The source of this TCR beta chain is a study of T cell repertoires in cytomegalovirus infection (dated 2019 in TCRdb). In the study overall: Because public TCR beta signatures pointed to carriage of CMV infection together with the matching HLA type, the HLA type of each donor mattered for the analysis. The full study reports these points: In both this cohort and an independent cohort of 352 donors, the cumulative frequency of public TCR beta family members distinguished carriers of CMV infection plus the relevant HLA type. The ex vivo response was dominated by HLA-C-restricted CMV-specific TCR beta clonotypes, which also provided the single most frequent clonotype in two of eight donors.

Data came from an Illumina HiSeq 1500. TCRdb reprocessing: public reads trimmed at Q25 with fastp, clones called with MiXCR, in-frame beta chains kept. Entries that share a CDR3 protein sequence are merged under the most common genes and DNA. For this sample there are 200,000 to 300,000 distinct CDR3 sequences; 8% to 9.5% appear just once. Approximately 15% of the sample is held by the ten biggest clonotypes. This clonotype showed up just a few times. The specificity of this receptor is unknown. Per-base quality was not reported, and no clone a single base away is much larger than it. According to the germline V gene (reference sequence), CDR1 reads MNHEY and CDR2 reads SMNVEV. The CDR3 numbers 15 residues from cysteine through phenylalanine. Only the CDR3 portion is preserved as DNA: 45 bases, with reading frame beginning at the first base. V is cut by 10 bases and J by 5 bases, and the space between the germline ends is 23 bases.

The rearrangement joined TRBV27 to TRBJ1-2; possibly the D gene is TRBD1, per 6 matching bases. The sequence came from a human donor in good health (CMV status not recorded). Some clones in this sample may be carry-over from other donors' samples. Sequenced sample: PBMCs. The CDR3 here reads CATLRRGTTGYGYTF. The DNA reads as follows: TGTGCCACCCTCAGGAGGGGGACGACTGGGTATGGCTACACCTTC.